This T cell receptor beta chain was identified during a study of cytomegalovirus exposure and HLA in healthy donors. Across the whole study: Ancestry clustering placed about four fifths of under 450 genotyped donors in the Caucasian-associated cluster.

Germline CDR1 MGHRA, CDR2 YSYEKL. The CDR3 is 21 amino acids. The junction had 16 bases not matched to a gene; V was cut back by 2 bases and J by 0 bases. Study results and caveats: It was shown in a later analysis that HLA-associated TCR beta chains were more clonally expanded than other, equally common chains. In a later analysis, most CMV-associated TCR beta chains appeared HLA-restricted. When a later analysis was performed, an Asian-associated ancestry cluster reportedly had fewer N-insertions than the roughly 630-donor mean.

Note on this clone: Antigen: not known.

Primers included in the PCR were 60 Vbeta and 13 Jbeta primers. Sequenced by immunoSEQ multiplex PCR; TCRdb stores in-frame clones only, minus some. Of about 160,000 clones in the sample, less than 90% are singletons; the top ten hold about 6.3%. The specimen sequenced was PBMCs. The chain has TRBV4-1 and TRBJ1-3; 10 nucleotides align to TRBD1. The sequence derives from a male donor in good health and CMV-seropositive. The CDR3 protein is CASSQKPTGQGLYFSGNTIYF. The DNA of the CDR3 is TGCGCCAGCAGCCAAAAACCCACGGGACAGGGGCTTTACTTCTCTGGAAACACCATATATTTT.